The entry below gives a single TCR beta chain sequence along with its context. The source of the sample is a study of blood T cell repertoires in COVID-19. TCRdb's table, derived via immunoSEQ multiplex PCR, lists solely in-frame clones and lacks some. The sample lists approximately 170,000 clones, roughly nine tenths occurring once. Trimming stripped 0 bases from V and 1 base from J, with 8 bases between. Germline loops: CDR1 LGHNA, CDR2 YNFKEQ. The CDR3 is made up of 15 amino acids. The source of this sequence is a woman between 65 and 79 years old with acute or convalescent COVID-19. V usage is TRBV4-2 and J usage is TRBJ2-3; D not resolved. Specimen: peripheral blood. The CDR3 region is CASSQDPRGTDTQYF. The DNA for the CDR3 is TGTGCCAGCAGCCAAGATCCCCGGGGCACAGATACGCAGTATTTT.